This is a list of T cell receptor beta chains from one sample in a study of blood T cell repertoires in COVID-19. Using immunoSEQ multiplex PCR, the repertoire was profiled, and TCRdb retains in-frame clones only, with some absent. Of approximately 300,000 clones in the sample, around 90% are singletons; the top ten hold 0.8% to 1.3%. Sequencing was done on a sample of peripheral blood. These receptor sequences come from a woman in her thirties or forties with COVID-19, enrolled during active disease. Each CDR3 is given with its conserved first and last residue. Each record gives: V gene, clone size, D gene, J gene, CDR3 DNA, CDR3 protein. A D gene is named only where the DNA matches it firmly. Only some rows state a clone size, as once, few, many or a class for expanded clones.

V gene: TRBV28
clone size: few
D gene: TRBD1
J gene: TRBJ2-7
CDR3 DNA: TGTGCCAGCATATCGACAGGGGGCGAGCAGTACTTC
CDR3 protein: CASISTGGEQYF

V gene: TRBV18
clone size: NA
D gene: TRBD1
J gene: TRBJ1-1
CDR3 DNA: TGTGCCAGCTCCGCCACAGGGGGCACTGAAGCTTTCTTT
CDR3 protein: CASSATGGTEAFF

V gene: TRBV28
clone size: NA
D gene: NA
J gene: TRBJ1-4
CDR3 DNA: TGTGCCAGCAGTTTGAGTCAGGGCGGAAAACTGTTTTTT
CDR3 protein: CASSLSQGGKLFF

V gene: TRBV6-1
clone size: NA
D gene: NA
J gene: TRBJ1-6
CDR3 DNA: TGTGCCAGCAGGCTCCCGGCGGGGGGAAATTCACCCCTCCACTTT
CDR3 protein: CASRLPAGGNSPLHF

V gene: TRBV11-2
clone size: NA
D gene: TRBD2
J gene: TRBJ2-7
CDR3 DNA: TGTGCCAGCAGCTTATTGTCAAGCGGGGGAGGATACGAGCAGTACTTC
CDR3 protein: CASSLLSSGGGYEQYF

V gene: TRBV27
clone size: NA
D gene: TRBD2
J gene: TRBJ2-7
CDR3 DNA: TGTGCCAGCAGTTGGAAGGGGACTAGCGGGAGGGCCTCGTACGAGCAGTACTTC
CDR3 protein: CASSWKGTSGRASYEQYF

V gene: TRBV5-4
clone size: NA
D gene: NA
J gene: TRBJ2-6
CDR3 DNA: TGTGCCAGCACCGCGGGGAGCTCTGGGGCCAACGTCCTGACTTTC
CDR3 protein: CASTAGSSGANVLTF

V gene: TRBV5-5
clone size: NA
D gene: NA
J gene: TRBJ2-7
CDR3 DNA: TGTGCCAGCAGCTACAACGGGGTCTACGAGCAGTACTTC
CDR3 protein: CASSYNGVYEQYF

V gene: TRBV5-1
clone size: NA
D gene: NA
J gene: TRBJ2-1
CDR3 DNA: TGCGCCAGCAGCTTAATCCCGGGGAATGAGCAGTTCTTC
CDR3 protein: CASSLIPGNEQFF

V gene: TRBV18
clone size: NA
D gene: NA
J gene: TRBJ1-1
CDR3 DNA: TGTGCCAGCTCACCGGAGCAGAACACTGAAGCTTTCTTT
CDR3 protein: CASSPEQNTEAFF

V gene: TRBV19
clone size: NA
D gene: TRBD1
J gene: TRBJ1-1
CDR3 DNA: TGTGCCACAGGGGGCCGGAACACTGAAGCTTTCTTT
CDR3 protein: CATGGRNTEAFF

V gene: TRBV6-5
clone size: NA
D gene: TRBD1
J gene: TRBJ2-7
CDR3 DNA: TGTGCCAGCAGTTACACTAGTATTGACAGGGGGCACGAGCAGTACTTC
CDR3 protein: CASSYTSIDRGHEQYF

V gene: TRBV5-1
clone size: NA
D gene: NA
J gene: TRBJ1-2
CDR3 DNA: TGCGCCAGCAGCTCGACGGAGGTCTATGGCTACACCTTC
CDR3 protein: CASSSTEVYGYTF

V gene: TRBV19
clone size: NA
D gene: NA
J gene: TRBJ2-5
CDR3 DNA: TGTGCCAGTAGTACCACGTCGAGGGGGGGAGAGACCCAGTACTTC
CDR3 protein: CASSTTSRGGETQYF

V gene: TRBV10-3
clone size: NA
D gene: NA
J gene: TRBJ2-7
CDR3 DNA: TGTGCCATCAGTTCCAGGGGATCCTACGAGCAGTACTTC
CDR3 protein: CAISSRGSYEQYF

V gene: TRBV27
clone size: NA
D gene: TRBD2
J gene: TRBJ2-1
CDR3 DNA: TGTGCCAGCAGCCGACTAGCGGGGGGGCGTAATGAGCAGTTCTTC
CDR3 protein: CASSRLAGGRNEQFF

V gene: TRBV7-3
clone size: NA
D gene: TRBD2
J gene: TRBJ2-1
CDR3 DNA: TGTGCCAGCAGCTACCTAGCGGGAGCCCACAATGAGCAGTTCTTC
CDR3 protein: CASSYLAGAHNEQFF

V gene: TRBV30
clone size: NA
D gene: TRBD1
J gene: TRBJ1-2
CDR3 DNA: TGTGCCTGGAGTCCACAGGGGGCTGGCTATGGCTACACCTTC
CDR3 protein: CAWSPQGAGYGYTF

V gene: TRBV7-2
clone size: NA
D gene: TRBD1
J gene: TRBJ1-2
CDR3 DNA: TGTGCCAGCAGCTCCTCTCGGGACAGCTATGGCTACACCTTC
CDR3 protein: CASSSSRDSYGYTF

V gene: TRBV6-4
clone size: NA
D gene: NA
J gene: TRBJ1-6
CDR3 DNA: TGTGCCAGCAGTGACGGGGGGGCGCTGGGTTCACCCCTCCACTTT
CDR3 protein: CASSDGGALGSPLHF

V gene: TRBV5-1
clone size: NA
D gene: TRBD1
J gene: TRBJ1-4
CDR3 DNA: TGCGCCAGCAGCCCGGGACAGTCTAATGAAAAACTGTTTTTT
CDR3 protein: CASSPGQSNEKLFF

V gene: TRBV19
clone size: NA
D gene: NA
J gene: TRBJ2-1
CDR3 DNA: TGTGCCAGTAGTATCAACTCCTACAATGAGCAGTTCTTC
CDR3 protein: CASSINSYNEQFF

V gene: TRBV7-9
clone size: NA
D gene: NA
J gene: TRBJ1-1
CDR3 DNA: TGTGCCAGCAGCAACAGCCCGTTGAACACTGAAGCTTTCTTT
CDR3 protein: CASSNSPLNTEAFF

V gene: TRBV10-3
clone size: once
D gene: TRBD1
J gene: TRBJ1-4
CDR3 DNA: TGTGCCATCAGTGAGTCGAGGGACAGGGGGCGAACTAATGAAAAACTGTTTTTT
CDR3 protein: CAISESRDRGRTNEKLFF

V gene: TRBV2
clone size: NA
D gene: NA
J gene: TRBJ1-2
CDR3 DNA: TGTGCCAGCAGTGACACGACAGCAGCTAACTATGGCTACACCTTC
CDR3 protein: CASSDTTAANYGYTF

V gene: TRBV4-1
clone size: few
D gene: NA
J gene: TRBJ1-6
CDR3 DNA: TGCGCCAGCAGCCAGGTGGCACCGGGTCCTTGGAATTCACCCCTCCACTTT
CDR3 protein: CASSQVAPGPWNSPLHF

V gene: TRBV15
clone size: NA
D gene: NA
J gene: TRBJ2-6
CDR3 DNA: TGTGCCACCAGCAGAGAGGCAGGTTCTGGGGCCAACGTCCTGACTTTC
CDR3 protein: CATSREAGSGANVLTF

V gene: TRBV28
clone size: NA
D gene: NA
J gene: TRBJ2-1
CDR3 DNA: TGTGCCAGCAGTTCTACCGGGACACTCTACAATGAGCAGTTCTTC
CDR3 protein: CASSSTGTLYNEQFF

V gene: TRBV7-2
clone size: NA
D gene: NA
J gene: TRBJ2-6
CDR3 DNA: TGTGCCAGCAGCCTTAAAGGGGGAGGGGCCAACGTCCTGACTTTC
CDR3 protein: CASSLKGGGANVLTF

V gene: TRBV12-5
clone size: NA
D gene: NA
J gene: TRBJ1-5
CDR3 DNA: TGTGCTAGTGGTCTCGGCGGGGGGGGATGGCATCAGCCCCAGCATTTT
CDR3 protein: CASGLGGGGWHQPQHF

V gene: TRBV5-1
clone size: NA
D gene: TRBD1
J gene: TRBJ1-1
CDR3 DNA: TGCGCCAGCAGCTGGGGTGGGACAGCGAACACTGAAGCTTTCTTT
CDR3 protein: CASSWGGTANTEAFF

V gene: TRBV12-5
clone size: NA
D gene: NA
J gene: TRBJ1-2
CDR3 DNA: TGTGCTAGTGGTTTGTGGCCCGGGGATGGCTACACCTTC
CDR3 protein: CASGLWPGDGYTF

V gene: TRBV20-1
clone size: NA
D gene: NA
J gene: TRBJ1-3
CDR3 DNA: TGCAGTGCTAGTGACCGGAGCTCTGGAAACACCATATATTTT
CDR3 protein: CSASDRSSGNTIYF

V gene: TRBV7-2
clone size: once
D gene: NA
J gene: TRBJ1-1
CDR3 DNA: TGTGCCAGCAGCTTAGCCGGGGAAGGGCGGAGTACTGAAGCTTTCTTT
CDR3 protein: CASSLAGEGRSTEAFF

V gene: TRBV7-3
clone size: NA
D gene: NA
J gene: TRBJ1-6
CDR3 DNA: TGTGCCAGCAGCTCCACGGGGGGGAGTTCACCCCTCCACTTT
CDR3 protein: CASSSTGGSSPLHF

V gene: TRBV29-1
clone size: NA
D gene: NA
J gene: TRBJ2-1
CDR3 DNA: TGCGCGGGGGCGGGCTCCTACAATGAGCAGTTCTTC
CDR3 protein: CAGAGSYNEQFF

V gene: TRBV6-5
clone size: NA
D gene: TRBD2
J gene: TRBJ2-3
CDR3 DNA: TGTGCCAGCAGTTACTCCTTCGGGGGGGATACGCAGTATTTT
CDR3 protein: CASSYSFGGDTQYF

V gene: TRBV30
clone size: NA
D gene: NA
J gene: TRBJ1-5
CDR3 DNA: TGTGCCTGGAAGGGGCAGGGAGGGCAGCCCCAGCATTTT
CDR3 protein: CAWKGQGGQPQHF

V gene: TRBV7-4
clone size: NA
D gene: TRBD2
J gene: TRBJ2-7
CDR3 DNA: TGTGCCAGCAGCTTCGAACCCGACAAAATTACTAGCGGACTATACGAGCAGTACTTC
CDR3 protein: CASSFEPDKITSGLYEQYF

V gene: TRBV27
clone size: NA
D gene: NA
J gene: TRBJ2-2
CDR3 DNA: TGTGCCAGCTCAGGATCGAACACCGGGGAGCTGTTTTTT
CDR3 protein: CASSGSNTGELFF

V gene: TRBV5-5
clone size: NA
D gene: TRBD1
J gene: TRBJ1-4
CDR3 DNA: TGTGCCAGCAGCTTTCGCGACAGGGGAGGTAATGAAAAACTGTTTTTT
CDR3 protein: CASSFRDRGGNEKLFF

V gene: TRBV29-1
clone size: NA
D gene: NA
J gene: TRBJ1-5
CDR3 DNA: TGCAGCTCCGAACCGGGGGGCAATCAGCCCCAGCATTTT
CDR3 protein: CSSEPGGNQPQHF

V gene: TRBV3-1/TRBV3-2
clone size: once
D gene: NA
J gene: TRBJ1-2
CDR3 DNA: TGTGCCAGCAGCCTAGGGGGAAACTATGGCTACACCTTC
CDR3 protein: CASSLGGNYGYTF

V gene: TRBV29-1
clone size: NA
D gene: NA
J gene: TRBJ1-5
CDR3 DNA: TGCAGCGTTGAAGGACAAGGTCAGCCCCAGCATTTT
CDR3 protein: CSVEGQGQPQHF

V gene: TRBV11-2
clone size: few
D gene: NA
J gene: TRBJ1-2
CDR3 DNA: TGTGCCAGCAGCTTAGATCCCAGGGACTATGGCTACACCTTC
CDR3 protein: CASSLDPRDYGYTF

V gene: TRBV4-3
clone size: NA
D gene: NA
J gene: TRBJ1-4
CDR3 DNA: TGCGCCAGCAGGCGACAGCCTGCAAGGGATGAAAAACTGTTTTTT
CDR3 protein: CASRRQPARDEKLFF

V gene: TRBV9
clone size: NA
D gene: TRBD1
J gene: TRBJ1-6
CDR3 DNA: TGTGCCAGCAGCCTCGGACAGGGTAATTCACCCCTCCACTTT
CDR3 protein: CASSLGQGNSPLHF

V gene: TRBV28
clone size: NA
D gene: NA
J gene: TRBJ1-3
CDR3 DNA: TGTGCCAGCAGTTTACGTGGAAACACCATATATTTT
CDR3 protein: CASSLRGNTIYF

V gene: TRBV4-2
clone size: NA
D gene: NA
J gene: TRBJ1-6
CDR3 DNA: TGTGCCAGCAGCCCCCCCGGGGCAGGGGCTAATTCACCCCTCCACTTT
CDR3 protein: CASSPPGAGANSPLHF

V gene: TRBV7-3
clone size: NA
D gene: NA
J gene: TRBJ2-2
CDR3 DNA: TGTGCCAGCAGCTTACAGGGAATCACCGGGGAGCTGTTTTTT
CDR3 protein: CASSLQGITGELFF

V gene: TRBV7-2
clone size: NA
D gene: TRBD2
J gene: TRBJ2-2
CDR3 DNA: TGTGCCAGCAGCTTAGAGGGGACTAGCGGGGCCACCGGGGAGCTGTTTTTT
CDR3 protein: CASSLEGTSGATGELFF

V gene: TRBV6-2/TRBV6-3
clone size: NA
D gene: TRBD1
J gene: TRBJ2-7
CDR3 DNA: TGTGCCAGCAGCTGGACGACAGGGTCCTACGAGCAGTACTTC
CDR3 protein: CASSWTTGSYEQYF

V gene: TRBV9
clone size: NA
D gene: TRBD2
J gene: TRBJ2-1
CDR3 DNA: TGTGCCAGCAGCGTACTAGCGGGAGAGGACAATGAGCAGTTCTTC
CDR3 protein: CASSVLAGEDNEQFF

V gene: TRBV28
clone size: NA
D gene: NA
J gene: TRBJ1-5
CDR3 DNA: TGTGCCAGTACCGAACACAGGAGCAATCAGCCCCAGCATTTT
CDR3 protein: CASTEHRSNQPQHF

V gene: TRBV7-2
clone size: NA
D gene: TRBD1
J gene: TRBJ1-6
CDR3 DNA: TGTGCCAGCAGCTCCATAGGACAGGCGAGCTCCTATAATTCACCCCTCCACTTT
CDR3 protein: CASSSIGQASSYNSPLHF

V gene: TRBV27
clone size: once
D gene: TRBD1
J gene: TRBJ1-1
CDR3 DNA: TGTGCCAGCAGTTCCCCGACACAGGGGGCAGGCACTGAAGCTTTCTTT
CDR3 protein: CASSSPTQGAGTEAFF

V gene: TRBV18
clone size: NA
D gene: NA
J gene: TRBJ2-2
CDR3 DNA: TGTGCCAGCTCACCACCCCTCACCGGGGAGCTGTTTTTT
CDR3 protein: CASSPPLTGELFF